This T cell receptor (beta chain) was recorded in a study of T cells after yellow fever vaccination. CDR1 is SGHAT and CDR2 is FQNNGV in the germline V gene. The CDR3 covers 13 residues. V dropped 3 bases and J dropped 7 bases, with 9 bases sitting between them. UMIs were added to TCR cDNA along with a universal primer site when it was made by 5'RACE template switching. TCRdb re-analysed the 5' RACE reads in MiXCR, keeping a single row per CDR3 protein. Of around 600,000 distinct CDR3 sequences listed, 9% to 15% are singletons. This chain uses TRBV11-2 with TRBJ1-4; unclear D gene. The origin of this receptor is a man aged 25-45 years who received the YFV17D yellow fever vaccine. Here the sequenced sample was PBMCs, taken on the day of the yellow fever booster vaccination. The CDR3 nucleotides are TGTGCCAGCAGCTTCTCCGGTAGTGAAAAACTGTTTTTT. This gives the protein CASSFSGSEKLFF.